The T cell receptor (beta chain) under discussion was sequenced for a study of Graves' ophthalmopathy and Graves' hyperthyroidism. Germline assignment: CDR1 SGHNT and CDR2 YYREEE (reference sequence). V was clipped by 0 bases and J by 4 bases; unmatched bases: 8. The CDR3 is 18 amino acids. Investigators amplified TCR beta CDR3 regions from RNA transcripts. HTBI primers served in a first-round RT-PCR, which a second-round multiplex PCR followed. In TCRdb, the multiplex PCR reads were re-called with MiXCR into one record per CDR3 protein. This table has some 380,000 distinct CDR3 sequences, roughly 15% appearing once.

The J gene is TRBJ2-2, the V gene TRBV5-4; TRBD2 agrees at 11 bases. The material sequenced was peripheral blood. This clonotype originated in a woman aged 18-35 years with stable Graves' hyperthyroidism. CDR3 coding DNA: TGTGCCAGCAGCTTGGGTCCCACTAGCGGGGGTGGCACCGGGGAGCTGTTTTTT. It is translated as CASSLGPTSGGGTGELFF. Supplemented by reference TRBV5-4 and TRBJ2-2, the full variable domain reads ETGVTQSPTHLIKTRGQQVTLRCSSQSGHNTVSWYQQALGQGPQFIFQYYREEENGRGNFPPRFSGLQFPNYSSELNVNALELDDSALYLCASSLGPTSGGGTGELFFGEGSRLTVL.